This T cell receptor beta chain appears in the sequencing data of a study of blood T cell repertoires in COVID-19. Turning to the study itself: The United States, Italy and Spain were the sources of the acute and convalescent COVID-19 samples. Sources were T cells, B-cell-depleted T cells, or PBMCs; the material itself was cDNA or gDNA.

The germline CDR1 and CDR2 sequences are SGDLS and YYNGEE. CDR3 length equals 15 residues. V was cut by 3 bases and J by 5 bases, with 15 bases left in between. In the original analysis: Using reference gene primer amplification, nucleated cell counts were estimated. TCRdb's copy holds only in-frame clones and misses some; the assay was immunoSEQ multiplex PCR. V, J and clone size were drawn from that table, and D and trimming were deduced from the DNA. There are some 220,000 clones in the sample; 84% occur only once, and roughly 4% lies in the top ten. The TCR sequence derives from a man aged 45 to 65 with acute or convalescent COVID-19. V gene TRBV9 combines with J gene TRBJ2-1, with a possible D match to TRBD1 (6 bases). Sequencing was performed on peripheral blood. The CDR3 loop reads CASSGGQIGDNEQFF. The CDR3, as DNA: TGTGCCAGCAGCGGAGGACAGATCGGCGACAATGAGCAGTTCTTC.